What follows describes a single TCR beta chain. This sample is drawn from a study of blood T cell repertoires in COVID-19. At the level of the study: Samples taken during acute and convalescent COVID-19 were collected in the United States, Italy and Spain. Sample material is recorded as cDNA or gDNA derived from T cells, B-cell-depleted T cells, or PBMCs.

This CDR3 spans 18 amino acids. The germline CDR1 and CDR2 sequences are LNHDA and SQIVND (reference sequence). With 7 bases removed from V and 4 bases from J, the gap between germline ends came to 25 bases. Per the original methods: Amplification of reference gene primers was used by the study to estimate nucleated cell counts. Profiling relied on immunoSEQ multiplex PCR, and the TCRdb table lists in-frame clones only, not all of them. V and J calls plus clone size are reproduced from that table; the DNA served to infer D and trimming. The sample includes approximately 150,000 clones, more than 70% of them seen just once.

V is TRBV19 and J is TRBJ2-2, with D maybe TRBD2 (7 bases). This clonotype was obtained from a man in his fifties or sixties with acute or convalescent COVID-19. Sequencing was done on a sample of peripheral blood. CDR3 sequence reads: CASTPGAGAISLTGELFF. The CDR3 DNA sequence: TGTGCCAGTACCCCGGGGGCGGGGGCGATTTCCCTCACCGGGGAGCTGTTTTTT.